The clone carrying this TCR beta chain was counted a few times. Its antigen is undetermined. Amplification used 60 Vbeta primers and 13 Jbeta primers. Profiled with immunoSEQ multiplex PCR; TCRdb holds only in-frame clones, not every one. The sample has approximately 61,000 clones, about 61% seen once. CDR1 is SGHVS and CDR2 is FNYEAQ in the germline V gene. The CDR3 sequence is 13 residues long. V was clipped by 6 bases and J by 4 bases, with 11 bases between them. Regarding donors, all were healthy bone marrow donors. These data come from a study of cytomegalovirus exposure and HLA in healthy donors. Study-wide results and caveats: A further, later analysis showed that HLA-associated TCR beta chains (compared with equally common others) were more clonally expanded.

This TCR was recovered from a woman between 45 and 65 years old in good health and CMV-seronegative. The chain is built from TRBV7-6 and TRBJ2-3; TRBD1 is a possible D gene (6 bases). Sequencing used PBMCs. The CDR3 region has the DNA TGTGCCAGCAGTTTACCAGGGGCAGATACGCAGTATTTT. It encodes CASSLPGADTQYF.